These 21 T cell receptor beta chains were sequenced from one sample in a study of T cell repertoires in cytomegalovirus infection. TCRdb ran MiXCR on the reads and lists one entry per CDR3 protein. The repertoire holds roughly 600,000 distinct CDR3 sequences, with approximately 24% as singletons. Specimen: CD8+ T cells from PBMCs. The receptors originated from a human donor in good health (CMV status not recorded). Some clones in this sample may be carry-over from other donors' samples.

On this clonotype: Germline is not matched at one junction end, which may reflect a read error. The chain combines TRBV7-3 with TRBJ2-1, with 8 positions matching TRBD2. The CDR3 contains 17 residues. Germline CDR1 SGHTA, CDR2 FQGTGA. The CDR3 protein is CVSSQSPGLVMYNEQFF. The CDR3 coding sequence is TGTGTCAGCAGCCAATCACCGGGACTAGTCATGTACAATGAGCAGTTCTTC.

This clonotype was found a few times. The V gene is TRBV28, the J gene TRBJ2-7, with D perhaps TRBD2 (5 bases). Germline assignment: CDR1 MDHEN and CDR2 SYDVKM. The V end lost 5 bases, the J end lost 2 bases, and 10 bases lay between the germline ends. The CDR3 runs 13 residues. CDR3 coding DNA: TGTGCCAGCAGTACGGGGTTTGCCTACGAGCAGTACGTC. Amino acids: CASSTGFAYEQYV.

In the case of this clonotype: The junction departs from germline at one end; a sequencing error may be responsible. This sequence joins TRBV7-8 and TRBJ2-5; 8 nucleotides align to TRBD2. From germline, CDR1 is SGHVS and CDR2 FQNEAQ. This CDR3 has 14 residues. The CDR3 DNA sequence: TGTACCAGCAGCTTATACGGGGGGGAAGAGACCCAGTACTTC. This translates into CTSSLYGGEETQYF.

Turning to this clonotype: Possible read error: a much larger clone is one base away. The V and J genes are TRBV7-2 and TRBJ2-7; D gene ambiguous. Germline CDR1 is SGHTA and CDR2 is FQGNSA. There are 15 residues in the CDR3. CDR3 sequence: CARRQYMGTSYEQYF. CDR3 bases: TGTGCCCGCAGACAATATATGGGCACCTCCTACGAGCAGTACTTC.

CDR3 nucleotides: TGTGCCAGCAGCTTATTGGTGGCTAGCACAGATACGCAGTATTTT. As protein: CASSLLVASTDTQYF. The genes are TRBV7-6 and TRBJ2-3; no reliable D call. The CDR3 loop spans 15 amino acids. The germline V gene encodes CDR1 SGHVS and CDR2 FNYEAQ. The ends were cut back, 2 bases at V and 0 bases at J, with 9 bases in the middle. Looking up the rest from reference TRBV7-6 and TRBJ2-3 gives the full variable domain: GAGVSQSPRYKVTKRGQDVALRCDPISGHVSLYWYRQALGQGPEFLTYFNYEAQQDKSGLPNDRFSAERPEGSISTLTIQRTEQRDSAMYRCASSLLVASTDTQYFGPGTRLTVL.

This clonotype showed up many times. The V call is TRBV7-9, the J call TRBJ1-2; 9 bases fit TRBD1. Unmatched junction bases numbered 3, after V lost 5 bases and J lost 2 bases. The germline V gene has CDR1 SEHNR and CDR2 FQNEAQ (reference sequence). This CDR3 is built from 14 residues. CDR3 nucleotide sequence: TGTGCCAGCAGCACCGGGACAGGGAACTATGGCTACACCTTC. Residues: CASSTGTGNYGYTF.

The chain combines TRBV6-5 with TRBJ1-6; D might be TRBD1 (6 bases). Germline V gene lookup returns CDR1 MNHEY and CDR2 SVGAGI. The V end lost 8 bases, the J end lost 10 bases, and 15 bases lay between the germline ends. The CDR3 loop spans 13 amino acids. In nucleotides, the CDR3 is TGTGCCAGCTTAGGGGGGGGGCGGTCACCCCTCCACTTT. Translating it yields CASLGGGRSPLHF.

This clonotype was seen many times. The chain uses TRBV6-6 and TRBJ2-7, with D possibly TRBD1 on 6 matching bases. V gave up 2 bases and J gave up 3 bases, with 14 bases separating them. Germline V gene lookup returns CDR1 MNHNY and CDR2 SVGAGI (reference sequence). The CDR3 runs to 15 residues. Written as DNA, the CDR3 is TGTGCCAGCAGTTACAAGGCAGGGGAACACTACGAGCAGTACGTC. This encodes CASSYKAGEHYEQYV.

The CDR3 protein is CSARDVAGGTSYEQYV. Here the CDR3 DNA reads TGCAGTGCTAGAGATGTAGCGGGGGGGACCAGCTACGAGCAGTACGTC. The V call is TRBV20-1, the J call TRBJ2-7, with 11 bases that match TRBD2. The ends lost 0 bases at V and 3 bases at J; junction bases unmatched: 7. This CDR3 has 16 amino acids. Per germline, CDR1 DFQATT and CDR2 SNEGSKA (reference sequence).

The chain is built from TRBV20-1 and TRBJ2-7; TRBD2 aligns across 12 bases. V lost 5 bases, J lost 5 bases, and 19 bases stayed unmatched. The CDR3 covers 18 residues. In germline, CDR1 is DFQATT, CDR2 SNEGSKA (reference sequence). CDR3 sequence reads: CSAASLGLAGGHFDEQYV. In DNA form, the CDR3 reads TGCAGTGCTGCCTCTCTAGGGCTAGCGGGGGGGCACTTCGACGAGCAGTACGTC.

CDR3: CASSSTESLGETQYF. CDR3 DNA: TGTGCCAGCAGCAGTACAGAATCTTTGGGAGAGACCCAGTACTTC. This chain connects TRBV7-2 to TRBJ2-5; D remains ambiguous. The CDR3 totals 15 residues. Germline V gene sequence: CDR1 SGHTA, CDR2 FQGNSA. V gave up 5 bases and J gave up 4 bases, with 17 bases separating them.

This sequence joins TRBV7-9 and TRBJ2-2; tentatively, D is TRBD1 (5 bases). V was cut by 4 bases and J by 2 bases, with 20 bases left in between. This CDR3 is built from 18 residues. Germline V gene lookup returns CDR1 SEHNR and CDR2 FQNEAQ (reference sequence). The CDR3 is CASSSTHVRGTNTGELFF. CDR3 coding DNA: TGTGCCAGCAGCTCAACCCACGTTAGGGGCACAAACACCGGGGAGCTGTTTTTT.

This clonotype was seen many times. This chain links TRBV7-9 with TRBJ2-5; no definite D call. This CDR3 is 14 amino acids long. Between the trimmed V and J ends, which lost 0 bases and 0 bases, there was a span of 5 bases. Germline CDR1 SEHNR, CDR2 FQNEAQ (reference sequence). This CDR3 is CASSLATHQETQYF. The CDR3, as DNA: TGTGCCAGCAGCTTAGCTACCCACCAAGAGACCCAGTACTTC.

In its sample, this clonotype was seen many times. The CDR3 protein is CASKRLYNEQFF. In nucleotides, the CDR3 is TGTGCCAGCAAGAGGCTGTACAATGAGCAGTTCTTC. The gene calls are TRBV12-3 or TRBV12-4 and TRBJ2-1, with D hard to call. The CDR3 contains 12 residues. The V end was cut by 7 bases, the J end by 4 bases, with 8 bases between.

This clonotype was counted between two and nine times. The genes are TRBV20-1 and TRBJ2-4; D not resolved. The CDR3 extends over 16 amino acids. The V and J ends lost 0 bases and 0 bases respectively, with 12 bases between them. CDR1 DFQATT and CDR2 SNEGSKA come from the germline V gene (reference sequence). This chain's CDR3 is CSARDPDTKAKNIQYF. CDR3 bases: TGCAGTGCTAGAGATCCCGACACCAAAGCCAAAAACATTCAGTACTTC.

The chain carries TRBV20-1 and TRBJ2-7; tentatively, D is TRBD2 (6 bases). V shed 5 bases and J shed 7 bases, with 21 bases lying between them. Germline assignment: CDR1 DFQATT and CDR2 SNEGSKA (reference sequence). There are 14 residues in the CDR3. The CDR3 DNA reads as TGCAGTGCTCCCTCGGCCTCCCTTGGGGGGGAGCAGTACGTC. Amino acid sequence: CSAPSASLGGEQYV.

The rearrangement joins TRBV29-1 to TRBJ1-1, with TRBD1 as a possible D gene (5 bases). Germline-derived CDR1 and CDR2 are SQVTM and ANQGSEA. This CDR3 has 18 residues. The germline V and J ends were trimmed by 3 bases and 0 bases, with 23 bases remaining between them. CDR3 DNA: TGCAGCGTTGAGCTCGGGAGCGGCAGCGGGACGTTGAACACTGAAGCTTTCTTT. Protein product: CSVELGSGSGTLNTEAFF. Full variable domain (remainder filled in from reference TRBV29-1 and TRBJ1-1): SAVISQKPSRDICQRGTSLTIQCQVDSQVTMMFWYRQQPGQSLTLIATANQGSEATYESGFVIDKFPISRPNLTFSTLTVSNMSPEDSSIYLCSVELGSGSGTLNTEAFFGQGTRLTVV.

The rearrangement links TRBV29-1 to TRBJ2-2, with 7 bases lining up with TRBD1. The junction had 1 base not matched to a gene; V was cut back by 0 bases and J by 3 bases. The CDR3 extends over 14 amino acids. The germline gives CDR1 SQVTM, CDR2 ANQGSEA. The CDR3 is CSVEDDRDTGELFF. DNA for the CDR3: TGCAGCGTTGAAGACGACAGGGACACCGGGGAGCTGTTTTTT.

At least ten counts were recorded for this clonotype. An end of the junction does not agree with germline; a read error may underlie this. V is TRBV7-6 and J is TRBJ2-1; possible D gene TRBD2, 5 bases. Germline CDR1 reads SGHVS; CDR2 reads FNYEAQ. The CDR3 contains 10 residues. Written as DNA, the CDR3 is TGCGGGGTTATTTACAATGAGCAGTTCTTC. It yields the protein CGVIYNEQFF.

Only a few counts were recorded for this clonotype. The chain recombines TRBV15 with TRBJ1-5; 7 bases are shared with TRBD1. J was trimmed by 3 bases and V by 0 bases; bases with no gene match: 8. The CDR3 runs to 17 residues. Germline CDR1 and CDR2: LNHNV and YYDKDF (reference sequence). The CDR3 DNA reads TGTGCCACCAGCAGAGATAGGGGACAGAGTTTCAATCAGCCCCAGCATTTT. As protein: CATSRDRGQSFNQPQHF.

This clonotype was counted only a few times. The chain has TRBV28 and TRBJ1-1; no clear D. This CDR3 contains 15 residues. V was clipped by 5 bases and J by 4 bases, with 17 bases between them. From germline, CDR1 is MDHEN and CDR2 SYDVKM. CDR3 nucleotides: TGTGCCAGCAGTGTCCGAGGTGGGTACAGCACTGAAGCTTTCTTT. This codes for CASSVRGGYSTEAFF.